Below are 27 T cell receptor beta chains sequenced from a single sample in a study of CD8+CD57+ T cells in acquired aplastic anemia. Both TCR beta VDJ combination and CDR3 sequence profiling were carried out. Genomic DNA was the template for this profiling. TCRdb passed the reads through MiXCR, listing each CDR3 protein once. This repertoire shows approximately 190,000 distinct CDR3 sequences, 48% found once; its top ten account for approximately 9.4%. Patients included in sequencing had previously demonstrated CD8+CD57+ cell expansion by flow cytometry. The sequencing sample was made of sorted CD4+, CD8+, or CD8+CD57+ T cells (not recorded which) from PBMCs. These receptors all come from a human donor with aplastic anemia.

The chain is built from TRBV10-3 and TRBJ2-1; D gene ambiguous. Trimming stripped 7 bases from V and 6 bases from J, with 16 bases between. CDR1 and CDR2 from the germline V gene are ENHRY and SYGVKD. This CDR3 is built from 14 residues. As DNA, the CDR3 is TGTGCCATCAAACCTGTTGAGGCCTCCAATGAGCAGTTCTTC. This gives the protein CAIKPVEASNEQFF.

This clonotype was observed a handful of times. The rearrangement joins TRBV2 to TRBJ2-7; maybe TRBD1 (6 bases). CDR3 length: 14 amino acids. V lost 6 bases, J lost 2 bases, and 14 bases lay in between. Germline CDR1 and CDR2: SNHLY and FYNNEI. CDR3 coding DNA: TGTGCCAGCAGAACCAGGGGAGTCACCTACGAGCAGTACTTC. Translated, it gives CASRTRGVTYEQYF.

In nucleotides, the CDR3 is TGTGCCAGCTCACCGGGATTTCGCACAGATACGCAGTATTTT. Its protein product is CASSPGFRTDTQYF. The V gene is TRBV18, the J gene TRBJ2-3; D gene uncertain. The CDR3 contains 14 residues. V lost 3 bases, J lost 1 base, and 8 bases lay in between. Germline assignment: CDR1 KGHSH and CDR2 LQKENI.

Points on this clonotype: A much larger clone lies a single base off, so this may be a read error. This sequence joins TRBV7-3 and TRBJ2-3; 8 bases line up with TRBD2. Germline loops: CDR1 SGHTA, CDR2 FQGTGA. The CDR3 length is 18 residues. CDR3 DNA sequence: TGTGCCGGCAGCTTAAGGCCTCGCGGGAGGACTCAGGGGGATACGCAGTATTTT. Residues: CAGSLRPRGRTQGDTQYF.

This clonotype has only a few counts. V gene TRBV5-1 combines with J gene TRBJ1-1; 7 nucleotides match TRBD1. V was pared by 5 bases and J by 6 bases, with 10 bases of the junction left unmatched. The CDR3 consists of 14 residues. Germline V gene sequence: CDR1 SGHRS, CDR2 YFSETQ. The CDR3 loop reads CASSGGRGGSEAFF. In DNA, the CDR3 is TGCGCCAGCAGTGGGGGCAGGGGGGGATCTGAAGCTTTCTTT. Drawing the rest from reference TRBV5-1 and TRBJ1-1, the complete variable domain is KAGVTQTPRYLIKTRGQQVTLSCSPISGHRSVSWYQQTPGQGLQFLFEYFSETQRNKGNFPGRFSGRQFSNSRSEMNVSTLELGDSALYLCASSGGRGGSEAFFGQGTRLTVV.

This sequence joins TRBV2 and TRBJ2-1, with 9 positions matching TRBD2. Trimming at V came to 3 bases and at J to 8 bases, leaving 11 bases not matched to a gene. This CDR3 contains 16 residues. Germline CDR1 and CDR2: SNHLY and FYNNEI. The CDR3 bases are TGTGCCAGCAGTGATCTGGGTCTAGCGGGACTACATGAGCAGTTCTTC. It is translated as CASSDLGLAGLHEQFF.

As concerns this clonotype: A much more abundant neighbour one base away suggests this may be a read error. The genes are TRBV6-5 and TRBJ1-1; D might be TRBD1 (5 bases). V lost 8 bases, J lost 3 bases, and 16 bases lay in between. Germline V CDR1 and CDR2: MNHEY, SVGAGI. The CDR3 totals 14 residues. The CDR3 protein is CASGSVQVHTEAFF. The CDR3 nucleotides are TGTGCCAGCGGCTCAGTACAGGTCCACACTGAAGCTTTCTTT.

The count of this clonotype is one. The chain has TRBV19 and TRBJ1-1, with D perhaps matching TRBD1 (5 bases). This CDR3 spans 14 amino acids. Trimming left V 4 bases short and J 4 bases short, with 13 bases between. The V gene's germline CDR1 is LNHDA and CDR2 SQIVND (reference sequence). CDR3 residues: CASSTGKSVTEAFF. The CDR3 region has the DNA TGTGCCAGTAGTACAGGGAAGAGTGTCACTGAAGCTTTCTTT. Full variable domain (rest looked up from reference TRBV19 and TRBJ1-1): DGGITQSPKYLFRKEGQNVTLSCEQNLNHDAMYWYRQDPGQGLRLIYYSQIVNDFQKGDIAEGYSVSREKKESFPLTVTSAQKNPTAFYLCASSTGKSVTEAFFGQGTRLTVV.

The rearrangement links TRBV18 to TRBJ2-7; 13 nucleotides agree with TRBD2. Per germline, CDR1 KGHSH and CDR2 LQKENI. V lost 5 bases to trimming and J lost 3 bases; unmatched junction nucleotides: 10. The CDR3 is made up of 17 amino acids. This CDR3 is CASSYGLAGVGNYEQYF. In DNA, the CDR3 is TGTGCCAGCTCATATGGACTAGCGGGAGTTGGTAACTACGAGCAGTACTTC.

The chain employs TRBV20-1 and TRBJ1-1; tentative D call: TRBD1 (6 bases). Germline V gene lookup returns CDR1 DFQATT and CDR2 SNEGSKA (reference sequence). Trimming removed 6 bases at V and 3 bases at J, with 11 bases between. The CDR3 sequence is 12 residues long. CDR3 sequence: CSAWKGDTEAFF. CDR3 DNA: TGCAGTGCCTGGAAGGGGGACACTGAAGCTTTCTTT.

The sample holds many counts of this clonotype. The chain recombines TRBV7-8 with TRBJ1-2, with D perhaps matching TRBD1 (5 bases). The CDR3 spans 14 residues. Looked up from germline, CDR1 is SGHVS and CDR2 is FQNEAQ. V was cut by 5 bases and J by 4 bases, with 14 bases left in between. The CDR3 protein is CASSQTTGPYGYTF. The CDR3, as DNA: TGTGCCAGCAGCCAAACCACAGGCCCCTATGGCTACACCTTC.

The chain is built from TRBV7-9 and TRBJ1-2; 10 bases line up with TRBD1. The CDR3 is 15 residues long. Trimming took 3 bases from V and 4 from J; bases not matched to a gene: 5. Per the germline V gene, CDR1 is SEHNR and CDR2 is FQNEAQ (reference sequence). The CDR3 region is CASSFRDRGVYGYTF. The DNA for the CDR3 is TGTGCCAGCAGCTTCCGGGACAGGGGAGTCTATGGCTACACCTTC.

This clonotype was detected a few times. V gene TRBV19 combines with J gene TRBJ2-7; D is possibly TRBD1 (8 bases). CDR1 is LNHDA, CDR2 SQIVND, per germline (reference sequence). Between the trimmed V and J ends, which lost 9 bases and 7 bases, there was a span of 19 bases. The CDR3 runs 13 residues. The DNA of the CDR3 is TGTGCCAGCTCTCCCCTACAGGGGGGGGAGCAGTACTTC. Residues: CASSPLQGGEQYF. Drawing the rest from reference TRBV19 and TRBJ2-7, the complete variable domain is DGGITQSPKYLFRKEGQNVTLSCEQNLNHDAMYWYRQDPGQGLRLIYYSQIVNDFQKGDIAEGYSVSREKKESFPLTVTSAQKNPTAFYLCASSPLQGGEQYFGPGTRLTVT.

This clonotype came up many times. The V gene is TRBV7-2, the J gene TRBJ1-2; 8 bases align to TRBD1. J gave up 7 bases and V 5 bases, and 3 bases lay outside the gene matches. This CDR3 region has 12 residues. In germline, CDR1 is SGHTA, CDR2 FQGNSA. In DNA, the CDR3 is TGTGCCAGCAGCGTACAGGGGGGTGGCTACACCTTC. As protein: CASSVQGGGYTF.

The sample holds a few counts of this clonotype. A read error may explain this, as a much larger clone is one base away. This rearrangement joins TRBV11-2 to TRBJ1-1; D is ambiguous. Looked up from germline, CDR1 is SGHAT and CDR2 is FQNNGV. The ends were cut back, 0 bases at V and 0 bases at J, with 5 bases in the middle. The CDR3 is made up of 14 amino acids. CDR3 residues: CASSLDGMNTEAFF. The CDR3 nucleotides are TGTGCCAGCAGCTTAGACGGAATGAACACTGAAGCTTTCTTT.

The chain joins TRBV29-1 to TRBJ2-7, with D possibly matching TRBD2 (5 bases). The ends were cut back, 5 bases at V and 4 bases at J, with 12 bases in the middle. Per germline, CDR1 SQVTM and CDR2 ANQGSEA. The CDR3 has 12 amino acids. CDR3 sequence: CSVSGPGYEQYF. As DNA, the CDR3 is TGCAGCGTTTCCGGGCCGGGGTACGAGCAGTACTTC.

V and J are TRBV3-1 and TRBJ2-1, with TRBD2 identical over 12 bases. Germline CDR1 reads LGHDT; CDR2 reads YNNKEL (reference sequence). This CDR3 has 16 residues. Trimming took 2 bases from V and 10 from J; bases not matched to a gene: 9. Written as DNA, the CDR3 is TGTGCCAGCAGCCAAAGGCGACTAGCGGGAGCGGAGGAGCAGTTCTTC. This sequence encodes CASSQRRLAGAEEQFF.

The J gene is TRBJ1-2, the V gene TRBV10-3, with no clear D. CDR1 ENHRY and CDR2 SYGVKD come from the germline V gene. This CDR3 is 13 amino acids long. V was cut by 4 bases and J by 4 bases, with 10 bases left in between. In nucleotides, the CDR3 is TGTGCCATCAGTGGGCGGCGTCGCTATGGCTACACCTTC. This gives the protein CAISGRRRYGYTF.

The chain couples TRBV2 to TRBJ2-7, with TRBD1 identical over 8 bases. Trimming at V came to 5 bases and at J to 0 bases, leaving 6 bases not matched to a gene. Germline V gene sequence: CDR1 SNHLY, CDR2 FYNNEI. This CDR3 contains 15 residues. This chain's CDR3 is CASSPTGVASYEQYF. The CDR3 DNA reads as TGTGCCAGCAGTCCGACAGGGGTCGCCTCCTACGAGCAGTACTTC. Full variable domain (missing parts from reference TRBV2 and TRBJ2-7): EPEVTQTPSHQVTQMGQEVILRCVPISNHLYFYWYRQILGQKVEFLVSFYNNEISEKSEIFDDQFSVERPDGSNFTLKIRSTKLEDSAMYFCASSPTGVASYEQYFGPGTRLTVT.

V gene TRBV25-1 combines with J gene TRBJ2-2, with no clear D. The CDR3 contains 13 residues. The V gene lost 3 bases and the J gene lost 3 bases, with 5 bases spanning the gap. CDR1 and CDR2 (germline): MGHDK, SYGVNS. The CDR3 sequence: CASSDLDTGELFF. Written as DNA, the CDR3 is TGTGCCAGCAGTGATCTGGACACCGGGGAGCTGTTTTTT.

In this sample, this clonotype turned up many times. The rearrangement links TRBV12-3 or TRBV12-4 to TRBJ2-3, with 10 bases fitting TRBD2. Trimming took 6 bases from V and 2 from J; bases not matched to a gene: 11. CDR3 size: 17 residues. CDR3 region: CASSSPRTSGLTDTQYF. The DNA of the CDR3 is TGTGCCAGCAGCTCCCCGCGGACTAGCGGACTCACAGATACGCAGTATTTT.

This clonotype was recorded at least ten times. The rearrangement joins TRBV24-1 to TRBJ2-3, with D tentatively TRBD2 (5 bases). In germline, CDR1 is KGHDR, CDR2 SFDVKD. The CDR3 contains 13 residues. V gave up 6 bases and J gave up 3 bases, with 9 bases separating them. CDR3 sequence (DNA): TGTGCCACCAGTAGGAGGCGTACAGATACGCAGTATTTT. This codes for CATSRRRTDTQYF.

This sequence joins TRBV10-3 and TRBJ2-1; 9 bases line up with TRBD2. J was trimmed by 5 bases and V by 8 bases; bases with no gene match: 7. The CDR3 loop spans 14 amino acids. The V gene's germline CDR1 is ENHRY and CDR2 SYGVKD. CDR3 amino acids: CAIGASGVDNEQFF. The CDR3 DNA follows: TGTGCCATCGGGGCTAGCGGGGTAGACAATGAGCAGTTCTTC.

This rearrangement joins TRBV2 to TRBJ1-2, with no clear D. The length of the CDR3 is 14 residues. From germline, CDR1 is SNHLY and CDR2 FYNNEI. Trimming pared 3 bases from V and 7 bases from J, leaving 15 bases between. Here the CDR3 reads CASSDSGGKRGYTF. The DNA of the CDR3 is TGTGCCAGCAGTGATAGCGGTGGGAAACGTGGCTACACCTTC.

This clonotype was seen just once. The genes are TRBV6-5 and TRBJ1-1; unclear D gene. The CDR3 sequence is 12 residues long. With 4 bases removed from V and 7 bases from J, the gap between germline ends came to 10 bases. CDR1 MNHEY and CDR2 SVGAGI come from the germline V gene. The DNA of the CDR3 is TGTGCCAGCAGTTCCAGGAGGGTTGAAGCTTTCTTT. Its protein product is CASSSRRVEAFF.

The chain has TRBV20-1 and TRBJ2-1; TRBD2 might be the D (5 bases). In germline, CDR1 is DFQATT, CDR2 SNEGSKA (reference sequence). This CDR3 spans 14 amino acids. The ends were cut back, 4 bases at V and 1 base at J, with 11 bases in the middle. CDR3 DNA: TGCAGTGCTACCGGGGATCTTTCCTACAATGAGCAGTTCTTC. This encodes CSATGDLSYNEQFF.

This rearrangement joins TRBV19 to TRBJ2-5; no definite D call. This CDR3 region has 15 residues. Germline CDR1 and CDR2: LNHDA and SQIVND (reference sequence). Deletions cut 6 bases from V and 1 base from J, with 15 bases between. CDR3 sequence (DNA): TGTGCCAGTAGAAGAGACTGGGCTACCCAAGAGACCCAGTACTTC. This codes for CASRRDWATQETQYF.